This TCR beta chain comes out of a study of T cell changes during pregnancy in multiple sclerosis. Profiled with immunoSEQ multiplex PCR; TCRdb holds only in-frame clones, not every one. Among tens of thousands of clones, around 93% were seen once, and the ten largest hold more than 0.9%. The CDR3 loop spans 17 amino acids. The J segment lost 0 bases and the V segment lost 0 bases, leaving 6 bases of the junction unmatched. In germline, CDR1 is SGHRS, CDR2 YFSETQ. The receptor comes from a female donor with multiple sclerosis, enrolled in a pregnancy study. The chain combines TRBV5-1 with TRBJ2-7, with TRBD2 matching 10 bases. This sample comprised peripheral blood, obtained in the first trimester of pregnancy. The CDR3 nucleotides are TGCGCCAGCAGCTTGGCTAGGGCTAGCGGGAGCTCCTACGAGCAGTACTTC. This translates into CASSLARASGSSYEQYF.